These 31 T cell receptor beta chains share one sample of origin, sequenced in a study of CD4+ T cells in melanoma. Sequenced by immunoSEQ multiplex PCR; TCRdb stores in-frame clones only, minus some. The sample holds approximately 9,600 clones, 55% to 75% seen once. Material for sequencing was cells from a culture (not recorded whether cultured in vitro). These receptors all stem from a human donor with melanoma.

This chain uses TRBV7-9 with TRBJ1-2; a weak D match, TRBD1 (5 bases). Germline V gene lookup returns CDR1 SEHNR and CDR2 FQNEAQ (reference sequence). V lost 6 bases to trimming and J lost 4 bases, with 18 bases between them. There are 15 residues in the CDR3. In DNA form, the CDR3 reads TGTGCCAGCAGTAAGGGGCGCGACGGGGCCTATGGCTACACCTTC. This translates into CASSKGRDGAYGYTF.

This chain joins TRBV11-2 and TRBJ2-1; D unresolved. The CDR3 is 15 residues long. Trimming shortened V by 1 base and J by 2 bases, and 9 bases separated the two germline ends. Germline loops: CDR1 SGHAT, CDR2 FQNNGV. This CDR3 is CASSLATLTYNEQFF. CDR3 nucleotides: TGTGCCAGCAGCTTAGCGACTCTAACCTACAATGAGCAGTTCTTC. The variable domain in full, with the rest retrieved from reference TRBV11-2 and TRBJ2-1, is EAGVAQSPRYKIIEKRQSVAFWCNPISGHATLYWYQQILGQGPKLLIQFQNNGVVDDSQLPKDRFSAERLKGVDSTLKIQPAKLEDSAVYLCASSLATLTYNEQFFGPGTRLTVL.

This clone has just a few counts. The chain carries TRBV9 and TRBJ1-1; D is uncertain. V was trimmed by 1 base and J by 12 bases, leaving 19 bases between them. In germline, CDR1 is SGDLS, CDR2 YYNGEE. This CDR3 comprises 14 residues. The CDR3 DNA follows: TGTGCCAGCAGCGTAAAGTTGGGGAAGGTGAAGCCTTTCTTT. Protein product: CASSVKLGKVKPFF.

This clone was seen a few times. J is TRBJ1-5 and V is TRBV18; TRBD1 aligns across 11 bases. Germline-derived CDR1 and CDR2 are KGHSH and LQKENI. Germline trimming cut 5 bases from V and 3 bases from J; bases unmatched to any gene: 3. CDR3 length: 15 amino acids. CDR3 protein: CASSSDRGPNQPQHF. The CDR3 DNA sequence: TGTGCCAGCTCATCGGACAGGGGGCCCAATCAGCCCCAGCATTTT.

The V call is TRBV30, the J call TRBJ2-7; no reliable D call. Trimming pared 0 bases from V and 4 bases from J, leaving 13 bases between. Looked up from germline, CDR1 is GTSNPN and CDR2 is SVGIG (reference sequence). The CDR3 length is 14 residues. CDR3 residues: CAWSVPDLPYEQYF. CDR3 sequence (DNA): TGTGCCTGGAGTGTACCGGACCTCCCATACGAGCAGTACTTC.

The rearrangement uses TRBV30 and TRBJ1-2; D unresolved. Germline lookup yields CDR1 GTSNPN and CDR2 SVGIG (reference sequence). This CDR3 has 14 residues. V lost 4 bases to trimming and J lost 0 bases, with 12 bases between them. Here the CDR3 reads CAWNQFRTNYGYTF. DNA of the CDR3: TGTGCCTGGAATCAATTCCGCACTAACTATGGCTACACCTTC.

This clone was found a few times. This chain joins TRBV18 and TRBJ2-5; the D is unclear. CDR3 length: 12 residues. Trimming left V 4 bases short and J 4 bases short, with 7 bases between. Germline CDR1 reads KGHSH; CDR2 reads LQKENI. CDR3 amino acids: CASSRTLETQYF. The CDR3, as DNA: TGTGCCAGCTCACGTACCCTAGAGACCCAGTACTTC.

The chain recombines TRBV7-2 with TRBJ1-5; D is unclear. V was cut by 3 bases and J by 2 bases, with 5 bases left in between. This CDR3 is 13 amino acids long. From germline, CDR1 is SGHTA and CDR2 FQGNSA. Here the CDR3 reads CASSFFGNQPQHF. The CDR3 region has the DNA TGTGCCAGCAGCTTCTTCGGCAATCAGCCCCAGCATTTT.

The V gene is TRBV6-5, the J gene TRBJ1-5; D is undetermined. The germline CDR1 and CDR2 sequences are MNHEY and SVGAGI. Trimming cost V 2 bases and J 7 bases, with 9 bases left between them. The CDR3 loop spans 13 amino acids. The CDR3 sequence: CASSYREGQPQHF. DNA for the CDR3: TGTGCCAGCAGTTACAGGGAGGGCCAGCCCCAGCATTTT.

This clone was seen just once. CDR3 DNA: TGTGCCAGCGGGGGCAGGTCCTATAATTCACCCCTCCACTTT. This codes for CASGGRSYNSPLHF. The rearrangement uses TRBV6-1 and TRBJ1-6, with a weak D call TRBD1 (6 bases). The germline V and J ends were trimmed by 8 bases and 1 base, with 9 bases remaining between them. The CDR3 runs 14 residues. Germline values: CDR1 MNHNS, CDR2 SASEGT.

This clone was seen a single time. The chain uses TRBV5-4 and TRBJ2-6; possible D gene TRBD1, 6 bases. Germline loops: CDR1 SGHNT, CDR2 YYREEE (reference sequence). Trimming took off 2 bases at V and 0 bases at J, with 9 bases between the two ends. This CDR3 spans 16 amino acids. CDR3 DNA sequence: TGTGCCAGCAGCTTTCCGGACAGCTCTGGGGCCAACGTCCTGACTTTC. It translates to CASSFPDSSGANVLTF.

The V call is TRBV4-2, the J call TRBJ2-2; 8 nucleotides align to TRBD2. This CDR3 has 16 amino acids. V trimming: 1 base; J trimming: 7 bases; junction bases outside the gene matches: 8. Looked up from germline, CDR1 is LGHNA and CDR2 is YNFKEQ. CDR3: CASSQAGGEGNGELFF. DNA for the CDR3: TGTGCCAGCAGCCAAGCGGGGGGGGAGGGAAACGGGGAGCTGTTTTTT.

V is TRBV7-3 and J is TRBJ2-6; TRBD1 or TRBD2 may be the D gene (5 bases each). Germline CDR1 SGHTA, CDR2 FQGTGA. The CDR3 has 16 amino acids. Trimming left V 5 bases short and J 0 bases short, with 11 bases between. The CDR3 bases are TGTGCCAGCAGCCGGGACCGAAGCTCTGGGGCCAACGTCCTGACTTTC. Protein: CASSRDRSSGANVLTF.

The V gene is TRBV4-1, the J gene TRBJ2-3; 13 bases are a match to TRBD2. Trimming at V came to 4 bases and at J to 6 bases, leaving 4 bases not matched to a gene. The CDR3 consists of 15 residues. Looked up from germline, CDR1 is MGHRA and CDR2 is YSYEKL. CDR3 sequence (DNA): TGCGCCAGCAGCCGGACTAGCGGGGGACCTGATACGCAGTATTTT. This encodes CASSRTSGGPDTQYF.

This chain joins TRBV21-1 and TRBJ2-7; TRBD2 was called by the table and not checked on the DNA. TRBV21-1 is a recognized pseudogene. The length of the CDR3 is 15 residues. The CDR3 region has the DNA TGTGCCAGCAGCTTACTAGCGGGGGGGCCCTACGAGCAGTACTTC. Translating gives CASSLLAGGPYEQYF.

The chain carries TRBV5-1 and TRBJ2-5; D remains ambiguous. CDR3 size: 14 residues. V lost 0 bases and J lost 1, with 7 bases in between. Germline values: CDR1 SGHRS, CDR2 YFSETQ. The CDR3 loop reads CASSLDARQETQYF. In DNA, the CDR3 is TGCGCCAGCAGCTTGGACGCGCGCCAAGAGACCCAGTACTTC.

The chain has TRBV5-4 and TRBJ1-3; D remains unclear. V lost 0 bases to trimming and J lost 0 bases, with 7 bases between them. This CDR3 contains 15 residues. Germline V CDR1 and CDR2: SGHNT, YYREEE (reference sequence). Here the CDR3 reads CASSLGGASGNTIYF. The CDR3 coding sequence is TGTGCCAGCAGCTTGGGGGGAGCCTCTGGAAACACCATATATTTT.

This clone was counted only a few times. The J gene is TRBJ1-2, the V gene TRBV19; maybe TRBD1 (6 bases). From germline, CDR1 is LNHDA and CDR2 SQIVND (reference sequence). CDR3 length: 15 residues. V lost 6 bases and J 2 bases, leaving 16 bases between the germline ends. Written as DNA, the CDR3 is TGTGCCAGTAGCCTGGACAGAGCCACAAACTATGGCTACACCTTC. Amino acids: CASSLDRATNYGYTF.

V gene TRBV5-8 combines with J gene TRBJ2-3; D unresolved. This CDR3 is built from 14 residues. Looked up from germline, CDR1 is SGHTS and CDR2 is YDEGEE. V was shortened by 3 bases and J by 3 bases, with 11 bases between the two germline ends. The CDR3 loop reads CASSWGRATDTQYF. CDR3 nucleotides: TGTGCCAGCAGCTGGGGAAGGGCAACAGATACGCAGTATTTT.

This chain uses TRBV5-4 with TRBJ1-3, with D possibly TRBD1 on 5 matching bases. Trimming took 2 bases from V and 0 from J, leaving 12 bases between them. This CDR3 comprises 16 residues. The germline CDR1 and CDR2 sequences are SGHNT and YYREEE (reference sequence). DNA for the CDR3: TGTGCCAGCAGCTTTAGGGGACGGATCTCTGGAAACACCATATATTTT. Translation: CASSFRGRISGNTIYF.

V is TRBV5-1 and J is TRBJ2-5; unclear D gene. The CDR3 contains 12 residues. Germline V gene data show CDR1 as SGHRS and CDR2 as YFSETQ. Trimming shortened V by 4 bases and J by 0 bases, and 4 bases separated the two germline ends. CDR3 sequence (DNA): TGCGCCAGCAGCATCGACCAAGAGACCCAGTACTTC. Encoded protein: CASSIDQETQYF. The whole variable domain, remainder taken from reference TRBV5-1 and TRBJ2-5, is KAGVTQTPRYLIKTRGQQVTLSCSPISGHRSVSWYQQTPGQGLQFLFEYFSETQRNKGNFPGRFSGRQFSNSRSEMNVSTLELGDSALYLCASSIDQETQYFGPGTRLLVL.

The chain links TRBV5-1 to TRBJ1-1, with D possibly TRBD1 on 6 matching bases. Trimming shortened V by 0 bases and J by 3 bases, and 9 bases separated the two germline ends. The CDR3 totals 14 residues. The germline gives CDR1 SGHRS, CDR2 YFSETQ. The CDR3 reads CASSLVGGHTEAFF. The CDR3 DNA reads TGCGCCAGCAGCTTGGTGGGGGGGCACACTGAAGCTTTCTTT.

The chain recombines TRBV10-3 with TRBJ2-7; tentative D call: TRBD2 (5 bases). Trimming took off 9 bases at V and 1 base at J, with 7 bases between the two ends. The CDR3 is made up of 11 amino acids. Germline-derived CDR1 and CDR2 are ENHRY and SYGVKD. CDR3 residues: CAIGSSYEQYF. In DNA form, the CDR3 reads TGTGCCATTGGGAGTTCCTACGAGCAGTACTTC.

This rearrangement joins TRBV5-1 to TRBJ1-1, with D unresolved. Germline V gives CDR1 SGHRS, CDR2 YFSETQ. The CDR3 is made up of 12 amino acids. V shed 5 bases and J shed 7 bases, with 12 bases lying between them. CDR3 sequence (DNA): TGCGCCAGCAGTAGGCCGTCGGATGAAGCTTTCTTT. This sequence encodes CASSRPSDEAFF.

V is TRBV30 and J is TRBJ2-1; the D gene is possibly TRBD1 (5 bases). Trimming removed 3 bases from V and 0 bases from J, with 9 bases in between. The CDR3 length is 14 residues. Germline loops: CDR1 GTSNPN, CDR2 SVGIG (reference sequence). The CDR3, as DNA: TGTGCCTGGAGCCGGACACGCTCCTACAATGAGCAGTTCTTC. Translated: CAWSRTRSYNEQFF.

This clone was seen a few times. This sequence joins TRBV27 and TRBJ1-5; 7 bases map to TRBD1. The CDR3 consists of 13 residues. The V segment lost 5 bases and the J segment 9 bases; nucleotides outside the gene matches: 7. Per the germline V gene, CDR1 is MNHEY and CDR2 is SMNVEV (reference sequence). The CDR3 coding sequence is TGTGCCAGCAGTCCCACAGGGGTCGTGCCCCAGCATTTT. Encoded protein: CASSPTGVVPQHF.

The rearrangement joins TRBV19 to TRBJ1-4; D possibly corresponds to TRBD1 (6 bases). The germline V and J ends were trimmed by 5 bases and 7 bases, with 17 bases remaining between them. From germline, CDR1 is LNHDA and CDR2 SQIVND (reference sequence). The CDR3 extends over 15 amino acids. In nucleotides, the CDR3 is TGTGCCAGTAGTCAACTCGCGGCAGGGGTTGAAAAACTGTTTTTT. Translation gives CASSQLAAGVEKLFF.

This CDR3 reads CASSVKGSVTGELFF. CDR3 nucleotides: TGTGCCAGCAGTGTAAAGGGGTCGGTTACCGGGGAGCTGTTTTTT. The chain couples TRBV6-1 to TRBJ2-2, with D possibly being TRBD1 (5 bases). In germline, CDR1 is MNHNS, CDR2 SASEGT. The CDR3 length is 15 residues. V was shortened by 4 bases and J by 5 bases, with 14 bases between the two germline ends.

The chain uses TRBV6-5 and TRBJ2-2; weak D call: TRBD1 (6 bases). Deletions cut 7 bases from V and 0 bases from J, with 9 bases between. This CDR3 is built from 14 residues. Germline assignment: CDR1 MNHEY and CDR2 SVGAGI. The CDR3 sequence: CASTTGTNTGELFF. CDR3 bases: TGTGCCAGCACCACAGGGACGAACACCGGGGAGCTGTTTTTT.

V is TRBV5-1 and J is TRBJ2-7; 9 bases line up with TRBD1. This CDR3 is 15 amino acids long. The J segment lost 0 bases and the V segment lost 4 bases, leaving 5 bases of the junction unmatched. Germline CDR1 SGHRS, CDR2 YFSETQ. The CDR3 loop is CASSPGTGFSYEQYF. The CDR3 DNA is TGCGCCAGCAGCCCCGGGACAGGGTTCTCCTACGAGCAGTACTTC.

This chain links TRBV5-1 with TRBJ2-5, with 10 bases identical to TRBD1. CDR1 is SGHRS, CDR2 YFSETQ, per germline. This CDR3 contains 13 residues. V was clipped by 4 bases and J by 3 bases; unmatched bases: 0. The CDR3 sequence: CASSGQGEETQYF. CDR3 coding DNA: TGCGCCAGCAGCGGACAGGGGGAAGAGACCCAGTACTTC.